The present entry profiles one T cell receptor beta chain with its context. The data stem from a study of glioma-infiltrating T cells after dendritic cell vaccination. As for the study in general: The vaccine used monocyte-derived dendritic cells pulsed overnight with autologous tumor lysate.

The CDR3 consists of 17 residues. Trimming cost V 4 bases and J 0 bases; bases outside gene matches: 9. The germline CDR1 and CDR2 sequences are SGHRS and YFSETQ. The method was immunoSEQ multiplex PCR; TCRdb's version includes in-frame clones alone and lacks a portion of them. The sample gives around 37,000 clones, around 80% of which show up once; 7.8% is in the top ten. The sequence was collected from a human donor with glioblastoma. The sample in question was blood, obtained before dendritic cell vaccination. V and J are TRBV5-1 and TRBJ1-3; TRBD1 matches at 8 bases. In nucleotides, the CDR3 is TGCGCCAGCAGCCCCGGGACAGGAAGTAACTCTGGAAACACCATATATTTT. Protein: CASSPGTGSNSGNTIYF.